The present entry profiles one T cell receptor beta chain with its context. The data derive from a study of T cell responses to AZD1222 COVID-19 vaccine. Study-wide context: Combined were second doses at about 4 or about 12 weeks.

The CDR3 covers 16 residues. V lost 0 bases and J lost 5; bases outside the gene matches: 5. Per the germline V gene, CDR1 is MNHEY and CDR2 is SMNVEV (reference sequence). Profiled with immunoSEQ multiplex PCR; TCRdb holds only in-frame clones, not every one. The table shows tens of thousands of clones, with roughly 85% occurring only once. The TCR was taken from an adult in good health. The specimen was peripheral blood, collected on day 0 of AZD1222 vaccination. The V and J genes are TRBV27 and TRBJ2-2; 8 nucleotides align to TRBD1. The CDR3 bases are TGTGCCAGCAGTTTATCGGGGACAGGAGGTACCGGGGAGCTGTTTTTT. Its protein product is CASSLSGTGGTGELFF.